This entry features one T cell receptor (beta chain) sequence. Its antigen is undetermined. This sample stems from a study of T cell responses to AZD1222 COVID-19 vaccine. General observations from the study: Nearly half of the spike-specific TCRs reportedly recognize variant regions that carry no mutations. The breadth and depth of Spike-specific TCRs increased once two AZD1222 doses had been given.

V shed 4 bases, J shed 5 bases, and the junction held 15 bases outside the gene matches. The germline gives CDR1 MNHNS, CDR2 SASEGT. The CDR3 totals 17 residues. Assay used: immunoSEQ multiplex PCR; TCRdb lists only in-frame clones, some missing. The profile shows 200,000 to 250,000 clones, 85% to 95% of them singletons. The sequence came from an adult in good health. The V gene is TRBV6-1, the J gene TRBJ1-1; 8 bases are a match to TRBD1. Sequences were derived from peripheral blood, sampled on day 0 of MenACWY control vaccination. The CDR3 loop reads CASSGPWIQGASTEAFF. The DNA for the CDR3 is TGTGCCAGCAGTGGCCCTTGGATTCAGGGGGCAAGTACTGAAGCTTTCTTT.